Following are 11 T cell receptor beta chains from one sample sequenced in a study of shared clonotypes between healthy human individuals. This table comes from immunoSEQ multiplex PCR, and its TCRdb copy is limited to in-frame clones, with some not included. Of a few million clones in the sample, 90% to 95% were seen once. Sequenced: naive CD4+ T cells sorted from blood. Subset of the sample: CD45RA+ positively selected. The receptor source for this set is a man between 18 and 35 years old in good health.

The chain combines TRBV29-1 with TRBJ1-2; 10 bases fit TRBD1. J gave up 2 bases and V 7 bases, and 4 bases lay outside the gene matches. CDR3 size: 13 residues. Germline assignment: CDR1 SQVTM and CDR2 ANQGSEA. CDR3 sequence: CSARQGANYGYTF. CDR3 nucleotides: TGCAGCGCCCGACAGGGGGCCAACTATGGCTACACCTTC. Based on the CDR3 plus reference TRBV29-1 and TRBJ1-2, the full variable domain is SAVISQKPSRDICQRGTSLTIQCQVDSQVTMMFWYRQQPGQSLTLIATANQGSEATYESGFVIDKFPISRPNLTFSTLTVSNMSPEDSSIYLCSARQGANYGYTFGSGTRLTVV.

V gene TRBV29-1 combines with J gene TRBJ1-1; D call uncertain. Trimming pared 3 bases from V and 0 bases from J, leaving 8 bases between. The CDR3 spans 13 residues. CDR1 is SQVTM, CDR2 ANQGSEA, per germline. The CDR3 region is CSVERIMNTEAFF. In DNA form, the CDR3 reads TGCAGCGTTGAGAGGATCATGAACACTGAAGCTTTCTTT.

V gene TRBV6-5 combines with J gene TRBJ1-2, with D perhaps matching TRBD1 (5 bases). Germline CDR1 is MNHEY and CDR2 is SVGAGI. This CDR3 is 15 amino acids long. Trimming took 5 bases from V and 4 from J, leaving 17 bases between them. The CDR3, as DNA: TGTGCCAGCAGTCCCCCGGGGAGGGGCGGCTATGGCTACACCTTC. It encodes CASSPPGRGGYGYTF.

A remark on this clone: A junction end diverges from the germline sequence, so it may reflect a read error. V is TRBV19 and J is TRBJ2-5, with D unresolved. Germline V gene data show CDR1 as LNHDA and CDR2 as SQIVND (reference sequence). CDR3 length: 13 amino acids. CDR3: CVSSRAGQETQYF. The CDR3 bases are TGTGTCAGTAGTAGGGCAGGCCAAGAGACCCAGTACTTC.

This clone showed up just once. This chain links TRBV6-5 with TRBJ2-1; 7 bases match TRBD2. CDR1 MNHEY and CDR2 SVGAGI come from the germline V gene. V lost 1 base to trimming and J lost 6 bases; unmatched junction nucleotides: 0. The CDR3 is 13 residues long. This CDR3 is CASSYWGGNEQFF. The DNA of the CDR3 is TGTGCCAGCAGTTACTGGGGGGGCAATGAGCAGTTCTTC.

The chain has TRBV5-1 and TRBJ2-6; D gene unclear. CDR3 length: 16 amino acids. Germline assignment: CDR1 SGHRS and CDR2 YFSETQ. Trimming removed 1 base at V and 2 bases at J, with 10 bases between. The CDR3 sequence: CASSLFGLAGANVLTF. The CDR3 DNA is TGCGCCAGCAGCTTGTTTGGGCTCGCTGGGGCCAACGTCCTGACTTTC.

The chain uses TRBV30 and TRBJ2-1; no firm D call. The CDR3 covers 10 residues. Germline V gene sequence: CDR1 GTSNPN, CDR2 SVGIG (reference sequence). V shed 5 bases and J shed 9 bases, with 8 bases lying between them. In nucleotides, the CDR3 is TGTGCCTGGGGTGATGGTGAGCAGTTCTTC. This codes for CAWGDGEQFF. The variable domain in full, with the rest retrieved from reference TRBV30 and TRBJ2-1, is SQTIHQWPATLVQPVGSPLSLECTVEGTSNPNLYWYRQAAGRGLQLLFYSVGIGQISSEVPQNLSASRPQDRQFILSSKKLLLSDSGFYLCAWGDGEQFFGPGTRLTVL.

This rearrangement joins TRBV18 to TRBJ1-2; 7 bases map to TRBD1. The germline V gene has CDR1 KGHSH and CDR2 LQKENI. The CDR3 covers 14 residues. V was pared by 3 bases and J by 7 bases, with 8 bases of the junction left unmatched. The CDR3 loop reads CASSPSGTAPGYTF. For the CDR3, the DNA is TGTGCCAGCTCACCTTCCGGGACAGCCCCTGGCTACACCTTC.

This chain joins TRBV5-1 and TRBJ2-7, with a possible D match to TRBD1 (6 bases). The CDR3 consists of 13 residues. V was pared by 1 base and J by 6 bases, with 11 bases between. Germline CDR1 and CDR2: SGHRS and YFSETQ. The DNA of the CDR3 is TGCGCCAGCAGCTTGAACAGGGTGGCCGAGCAGTACTTC. Protein sequence: CASSLNRVAEQYF.

The rearrangement joins TRBV7-2 to TRBJ2-7; 8 positions agree with TRBD2. The CDR3 totals 15 residues. Germline-derived CDR1 and CDR2 are SGHTA and FQGNSA. V gave up 1 base and J gave up 0 bases; unmatched junction bases: 2. The CDR3, as DNA: TGTGCCAGCAGCTTAGAACTAGCGGCCTCCTACGAGCAGTACTTC. It encodes CASSLELAASYEQYF.

V and J are TRBV6-5 and TRBJ2-5; 8 nucleotides align to TRBD2. The J call may be in error: the DNA end matches TRBJ2-7 better. CDR3 length: 16 amino acids. The germline gives CDR1 MNHEY, CDR2 SVGAGI. CDR3 DNA: TGTGCCAGCAGTTACTCGGCGGGAGGATACTCCTACGAGCAGTACTTC. It yields the protein CASSYSAGGYSYEQYF.